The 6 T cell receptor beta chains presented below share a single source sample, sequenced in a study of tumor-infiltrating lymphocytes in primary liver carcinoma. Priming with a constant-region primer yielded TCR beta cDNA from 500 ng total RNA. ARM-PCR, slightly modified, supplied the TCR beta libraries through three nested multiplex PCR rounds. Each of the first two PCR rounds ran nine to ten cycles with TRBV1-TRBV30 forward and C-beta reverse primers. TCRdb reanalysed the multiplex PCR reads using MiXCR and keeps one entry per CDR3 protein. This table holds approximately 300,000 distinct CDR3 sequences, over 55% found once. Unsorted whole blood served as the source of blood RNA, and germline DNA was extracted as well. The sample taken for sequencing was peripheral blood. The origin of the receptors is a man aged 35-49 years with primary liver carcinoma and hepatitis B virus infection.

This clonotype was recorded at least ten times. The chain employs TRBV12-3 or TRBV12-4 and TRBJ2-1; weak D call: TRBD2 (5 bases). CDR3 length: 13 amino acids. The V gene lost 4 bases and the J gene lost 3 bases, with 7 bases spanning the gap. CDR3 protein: CASSWGDYNEQFF. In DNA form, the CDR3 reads TGTGCCAGCAGTTGGGGAGACTACAATGAGCAGTTCTTC.

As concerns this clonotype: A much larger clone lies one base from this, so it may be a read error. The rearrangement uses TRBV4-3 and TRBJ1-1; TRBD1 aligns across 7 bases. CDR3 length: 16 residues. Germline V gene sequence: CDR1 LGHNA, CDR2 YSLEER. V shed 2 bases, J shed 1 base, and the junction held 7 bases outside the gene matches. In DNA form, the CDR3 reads TGCGCCAGCAGCCAAATGGGGGGGACAGCGAACACTGAAGCTTTCTTT. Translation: CASSQMGGTANTEAFF.

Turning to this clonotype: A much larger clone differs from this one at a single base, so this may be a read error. The CDR3 loop reads CASSRNKGNTEAFF. DNA for the CDR3: TGTGCCAGCAGCCGGAACAAAGGGAACACTGAAGCTTTCTTT. V and J are TRBV11-2 and TRBJ1-1; D is undetermined. The ends were cut back, 5 bases at V and 1 base at J, with 11 bases in the middle. This CDR3 region has 14 residues. CDR1 and CDR2 (germline): SGHAT, FQNNGV.

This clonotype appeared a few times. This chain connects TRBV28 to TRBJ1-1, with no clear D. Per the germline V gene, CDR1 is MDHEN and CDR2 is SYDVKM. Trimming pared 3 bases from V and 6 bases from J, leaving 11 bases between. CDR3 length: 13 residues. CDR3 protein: CASSLRYLAEAFF. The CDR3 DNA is TGTGCCAGCAGTTTGCGGTATCTGGCTGAAGCTTTCTTT.

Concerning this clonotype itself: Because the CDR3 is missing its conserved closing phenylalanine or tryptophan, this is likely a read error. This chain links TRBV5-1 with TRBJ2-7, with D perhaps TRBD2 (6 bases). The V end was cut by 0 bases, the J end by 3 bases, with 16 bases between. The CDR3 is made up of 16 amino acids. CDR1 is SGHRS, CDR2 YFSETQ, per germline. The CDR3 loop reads CASSLGGFGRGYEQYL. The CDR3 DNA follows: TGCGCCAGCAGCTTGGGCGGTTTCGGGAGAGGCTACGAGCAGTACTTA.

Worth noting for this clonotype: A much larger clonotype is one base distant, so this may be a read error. CDR3 sequence: CARSFGDREETQYF. DNA of the CDR3: TGTGCCAGAAGCTTTGGAGACAGGGAAGAGACCCAGTACTTC. The chain is built from TRBV5-6 and TRBJ2-5; TRBD1 aligns across 7 bases. The germline CDR1 and CDR2 sequences are SGHDT and YYEEEE. The CDR3 is 14 amino acids.